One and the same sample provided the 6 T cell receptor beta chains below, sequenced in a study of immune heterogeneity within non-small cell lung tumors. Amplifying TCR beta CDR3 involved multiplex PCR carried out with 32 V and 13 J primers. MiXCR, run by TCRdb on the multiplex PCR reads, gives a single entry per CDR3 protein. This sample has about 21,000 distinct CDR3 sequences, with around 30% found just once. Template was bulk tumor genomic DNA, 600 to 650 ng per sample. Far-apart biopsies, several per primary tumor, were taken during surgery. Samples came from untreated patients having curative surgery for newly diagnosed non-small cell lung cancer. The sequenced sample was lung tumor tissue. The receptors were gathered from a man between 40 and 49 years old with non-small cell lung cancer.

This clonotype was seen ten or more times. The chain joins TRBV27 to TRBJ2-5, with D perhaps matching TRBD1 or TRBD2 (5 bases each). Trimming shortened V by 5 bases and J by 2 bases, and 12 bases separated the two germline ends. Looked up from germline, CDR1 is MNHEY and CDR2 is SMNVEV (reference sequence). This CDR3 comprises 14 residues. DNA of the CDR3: TGTGCCAGCAGTCCTAATGGGGGACAAGAGACCCAGTACTTC. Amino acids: CASSPNGGQETQYF.

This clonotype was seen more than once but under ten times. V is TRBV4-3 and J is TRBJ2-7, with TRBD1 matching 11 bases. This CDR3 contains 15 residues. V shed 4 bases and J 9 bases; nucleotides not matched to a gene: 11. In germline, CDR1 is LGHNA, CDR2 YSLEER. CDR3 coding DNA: TGCGCCAGCAGCCTCACGGACAGGGGGCGAGGTACGCAGTACTTC. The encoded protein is CASSLTDRGRGTQYF.

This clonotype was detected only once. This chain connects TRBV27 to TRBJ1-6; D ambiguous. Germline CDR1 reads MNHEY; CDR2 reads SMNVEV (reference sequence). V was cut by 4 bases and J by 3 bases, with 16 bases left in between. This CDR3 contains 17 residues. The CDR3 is CASSSRPSGYYNSPLHF. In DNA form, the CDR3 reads TGTGCCAGCAGTTCACGGCCATCTGGCTACTATAATTCACCCCTCCACTTT.

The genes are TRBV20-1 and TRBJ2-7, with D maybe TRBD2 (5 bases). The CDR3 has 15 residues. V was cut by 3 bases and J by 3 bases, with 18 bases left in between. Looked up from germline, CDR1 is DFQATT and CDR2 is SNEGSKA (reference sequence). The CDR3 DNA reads TGCAGTGCTAGGTCGGCGGGCAAAGGCTTCTACGAGCAGTACTTC. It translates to CSARSAGKGFYEQYF.

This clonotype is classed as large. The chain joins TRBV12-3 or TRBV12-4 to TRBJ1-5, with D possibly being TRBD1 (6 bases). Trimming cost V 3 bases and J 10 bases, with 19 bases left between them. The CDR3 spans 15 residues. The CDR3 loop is CASSFSRSWGRPQHF. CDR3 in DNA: TGTGCCAGCAGTTTCTCCCGGAGTTGGGGGCGACCCCAGCATTTT.

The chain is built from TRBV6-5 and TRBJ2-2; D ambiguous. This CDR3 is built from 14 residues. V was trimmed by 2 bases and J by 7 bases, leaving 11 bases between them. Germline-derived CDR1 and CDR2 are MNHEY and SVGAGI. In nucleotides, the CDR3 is TGTGCCAGCAGTTACATCGGGCTTGGCGGGGAGCTGTTTTTT. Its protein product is CASSYIGLGGELFF.